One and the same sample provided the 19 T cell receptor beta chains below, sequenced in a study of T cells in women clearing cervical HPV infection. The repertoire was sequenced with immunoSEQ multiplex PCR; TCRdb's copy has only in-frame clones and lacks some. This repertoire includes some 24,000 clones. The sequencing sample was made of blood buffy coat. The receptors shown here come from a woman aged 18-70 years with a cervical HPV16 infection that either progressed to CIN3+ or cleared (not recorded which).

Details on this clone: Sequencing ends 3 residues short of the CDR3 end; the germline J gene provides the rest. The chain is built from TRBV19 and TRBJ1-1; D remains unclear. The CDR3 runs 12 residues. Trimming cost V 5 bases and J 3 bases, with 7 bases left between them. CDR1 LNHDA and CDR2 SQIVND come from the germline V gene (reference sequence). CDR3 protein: CASSGPDTEAFF. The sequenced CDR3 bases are TGTGCCAGTAGTGGGCCAGACACTGAA.

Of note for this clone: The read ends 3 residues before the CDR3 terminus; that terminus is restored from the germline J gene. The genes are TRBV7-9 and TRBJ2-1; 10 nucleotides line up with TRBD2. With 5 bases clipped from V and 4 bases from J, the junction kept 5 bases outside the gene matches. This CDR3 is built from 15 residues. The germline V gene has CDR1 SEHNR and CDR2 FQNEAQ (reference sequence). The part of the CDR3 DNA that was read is TGTGCCAGCAGCCCCACTAGCGGGATATACAATGAG. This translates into CASSPTSGIYNE. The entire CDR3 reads CASSPTSGIYNEQFF.

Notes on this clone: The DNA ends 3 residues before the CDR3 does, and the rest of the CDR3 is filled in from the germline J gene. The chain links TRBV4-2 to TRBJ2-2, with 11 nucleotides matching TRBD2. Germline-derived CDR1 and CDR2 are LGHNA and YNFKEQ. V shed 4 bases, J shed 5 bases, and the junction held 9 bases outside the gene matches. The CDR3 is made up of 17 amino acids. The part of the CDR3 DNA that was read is TGTGCCAGCAGCCCTAGCGGGAGGCCCCCTGGGACCGGGGAG. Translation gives CASSPSGRPPGTGE. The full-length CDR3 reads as CASSPSGRPPGTGELFF.

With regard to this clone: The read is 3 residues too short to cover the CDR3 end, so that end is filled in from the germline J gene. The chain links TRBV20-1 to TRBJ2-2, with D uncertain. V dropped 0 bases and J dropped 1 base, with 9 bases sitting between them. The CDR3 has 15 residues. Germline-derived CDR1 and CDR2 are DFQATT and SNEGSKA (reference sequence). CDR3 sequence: CSARDGNVNTGELFF. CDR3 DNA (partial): TGCAGTGCTAGAGATGGCAACGTGAACACCGGGGAG.

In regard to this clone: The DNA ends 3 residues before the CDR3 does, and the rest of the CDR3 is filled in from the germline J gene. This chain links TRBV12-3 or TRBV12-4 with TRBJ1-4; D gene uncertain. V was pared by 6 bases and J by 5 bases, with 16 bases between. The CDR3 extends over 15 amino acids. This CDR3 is CASRPEGGPNEKLFF. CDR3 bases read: TGTGCCAGCAGGCCTGAGGGTGGGCCAAATGAAAAA.

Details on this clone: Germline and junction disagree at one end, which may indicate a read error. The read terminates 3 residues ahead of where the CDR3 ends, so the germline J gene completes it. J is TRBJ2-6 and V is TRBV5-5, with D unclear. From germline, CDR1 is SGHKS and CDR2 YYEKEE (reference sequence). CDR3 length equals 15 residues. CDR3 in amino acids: CASSSMLAGANVLTF. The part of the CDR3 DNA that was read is TGTGCCAGCAGCTCAATGTTAGCTGGAGCCAACGTC. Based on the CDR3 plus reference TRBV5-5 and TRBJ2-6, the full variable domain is DAGVTQSPTHLIKTRGQQVTLRCSPISGHKSVSWYQQVLGQGPQFIFQYYEKEERGRGNFPDRFSARQFPNYSSELNVNALLLGDSALYLCASSSMLAGANVLTFGAGSRLTVL.

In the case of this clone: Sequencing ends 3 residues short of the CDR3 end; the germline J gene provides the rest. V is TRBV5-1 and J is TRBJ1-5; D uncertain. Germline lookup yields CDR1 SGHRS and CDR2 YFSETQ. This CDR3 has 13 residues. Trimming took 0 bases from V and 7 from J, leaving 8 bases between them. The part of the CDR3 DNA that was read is TGCGCCAGCAGCTTGGGGGTCGGGCAGCCC. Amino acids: CASSLGVGQP. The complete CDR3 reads CASSLGVGQPQHF.

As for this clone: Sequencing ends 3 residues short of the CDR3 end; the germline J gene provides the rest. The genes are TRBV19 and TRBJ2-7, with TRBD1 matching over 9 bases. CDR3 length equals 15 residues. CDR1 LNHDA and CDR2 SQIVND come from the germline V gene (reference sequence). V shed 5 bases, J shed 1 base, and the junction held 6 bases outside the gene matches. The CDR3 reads CASSQGTGNSYEQYF. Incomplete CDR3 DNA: TGTGCCAGTAGTCAAGGGACAGGGAATTCCTACGAG.

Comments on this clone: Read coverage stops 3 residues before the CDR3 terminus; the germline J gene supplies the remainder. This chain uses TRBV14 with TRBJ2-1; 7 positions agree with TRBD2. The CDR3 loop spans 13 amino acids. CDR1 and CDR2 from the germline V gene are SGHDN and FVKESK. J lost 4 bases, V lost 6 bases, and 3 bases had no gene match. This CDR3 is CASRASGYNEQFF. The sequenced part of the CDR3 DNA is TGTGCCAGCAGGGCTAGCGGTTACAATGAG.

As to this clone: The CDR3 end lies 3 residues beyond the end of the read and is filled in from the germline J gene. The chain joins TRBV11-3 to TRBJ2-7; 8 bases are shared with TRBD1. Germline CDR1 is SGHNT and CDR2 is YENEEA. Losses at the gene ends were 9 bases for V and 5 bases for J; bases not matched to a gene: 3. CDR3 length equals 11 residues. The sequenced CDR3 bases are TGTGCCAGATGGACAGGGAACGAG. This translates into CARWTGNE. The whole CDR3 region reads CARWTGNEQYF.

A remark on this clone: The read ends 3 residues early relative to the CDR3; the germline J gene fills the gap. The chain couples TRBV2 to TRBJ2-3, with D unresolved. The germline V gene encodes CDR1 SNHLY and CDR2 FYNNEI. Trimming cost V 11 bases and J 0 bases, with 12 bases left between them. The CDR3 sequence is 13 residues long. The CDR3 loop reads CARQQTSTDTQYF. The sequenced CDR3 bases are TGTGCCCGCCAGCAGACTAGCACAGATACG. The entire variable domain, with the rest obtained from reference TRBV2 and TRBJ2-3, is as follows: EPEVTQTPSHQVTQMGQEVILRCVPISNHLYFYWYRQILGQKVEFLVSFYNNEISEKSEIFDDQFSVERPDGSNFTLKIRSTKLEDSAMYFCARQQTSTDTQYFGPGTRLTVL.

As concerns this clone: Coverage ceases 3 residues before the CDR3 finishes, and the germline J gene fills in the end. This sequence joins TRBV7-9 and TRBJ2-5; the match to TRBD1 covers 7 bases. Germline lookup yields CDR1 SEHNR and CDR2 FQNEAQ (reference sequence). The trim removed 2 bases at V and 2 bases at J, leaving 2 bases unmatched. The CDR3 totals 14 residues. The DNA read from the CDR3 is TGTGCCAGCAGCTTAACGACAGGGCAAGAGACC. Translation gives CASSLTTGQET. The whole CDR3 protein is CASSLTTGQETQYF.

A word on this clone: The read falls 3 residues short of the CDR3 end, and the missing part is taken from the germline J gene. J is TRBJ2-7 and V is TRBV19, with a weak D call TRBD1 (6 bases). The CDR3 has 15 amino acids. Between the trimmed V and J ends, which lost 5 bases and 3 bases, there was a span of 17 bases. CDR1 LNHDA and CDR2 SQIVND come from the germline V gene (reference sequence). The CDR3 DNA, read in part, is TGTGCCAGTAGTCTCGGGACAAGAGGGCACTACGAG. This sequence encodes CASSLGTRGHYE. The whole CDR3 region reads CASSLGTRGHYEQYF. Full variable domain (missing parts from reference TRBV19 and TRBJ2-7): DGGITQSPKYLFRKEGQNVTLSCEQNLNHDAMYWYRQDPGQGLRLIYYSQIVNDFQKGDIAEGYSVSREKKESFPLTVTSAQKNPTAFYLCASSLGTRGHYEQYFGPGTRLTVT.

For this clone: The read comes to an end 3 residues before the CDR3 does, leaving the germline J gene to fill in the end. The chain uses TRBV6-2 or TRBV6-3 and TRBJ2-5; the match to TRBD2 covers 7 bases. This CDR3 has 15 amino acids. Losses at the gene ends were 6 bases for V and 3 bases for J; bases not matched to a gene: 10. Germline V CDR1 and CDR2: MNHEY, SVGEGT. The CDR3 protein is CASSQFEAGKETQYF. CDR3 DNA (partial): TGTGCCAGCAGCCAGTTCGAAGCGGGAAAAGAGACC.

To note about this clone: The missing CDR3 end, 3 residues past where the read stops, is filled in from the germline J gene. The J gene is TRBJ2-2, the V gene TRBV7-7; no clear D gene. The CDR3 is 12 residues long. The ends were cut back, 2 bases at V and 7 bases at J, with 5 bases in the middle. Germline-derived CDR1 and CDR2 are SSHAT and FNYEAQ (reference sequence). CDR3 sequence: CASSLINGELFF. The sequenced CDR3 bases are TGTGCCAGCAGCTTAATCAACGGGGAG.

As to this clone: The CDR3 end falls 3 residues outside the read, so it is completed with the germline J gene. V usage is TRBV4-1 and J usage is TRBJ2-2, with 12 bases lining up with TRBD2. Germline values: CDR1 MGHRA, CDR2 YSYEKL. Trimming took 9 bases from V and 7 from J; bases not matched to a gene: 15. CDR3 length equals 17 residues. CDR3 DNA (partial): TGCGCCAGTCGACTAGCGGGGGACCCGAGGGGGATCGGGGAG. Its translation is CASRLAGDPRGIGE. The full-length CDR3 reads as CASRLAGDPRGIGELFF.

CDR3 DNA, as far as it was read: TGTGCCAGCACCAAAGAGATAGCCGGGGGGGCGAAGACC. Residues: CASTKEIAGGAKT. The CDR3 in its entirety is CASTKEIAGGAKTQYF. J is TRBJ2-5 and V is TRBV2; 8 bases fit TRBD2. The CDR3 is cut off 3 residues early in the read; its end comes from the germline J gene. This CDR3 spans 16 amino acids. Germline V lookup: CDR1 SNHLY, CDR2 FYNNEI. Trimming removed 7 bases from V and 6 bases from J; junction bases left unmatched: 16.

CDR3 DNA (partial): TGCGCCAGCAGCTTTGGGAGCGGGAGGAGCTCCTACGAG. It specifies CASSFGSGRSSYE. The full-length CDR3 reads as CASSFGSGRSSYEQYF. This chain uses TRBV5-1 with TRBJ2-7, with 9 bases identical to TRBD2. The CDR3 end is not reached by the read, which stops 3 residues before it; the germline J gene fills it in. Germline-derived CDR1 and CDR2 are SGHRS and YFSETQ. The CDR3 is 16 amino acids. J was trimmed by 0 bases and V by 2 bases; bases with no gene match: 6.

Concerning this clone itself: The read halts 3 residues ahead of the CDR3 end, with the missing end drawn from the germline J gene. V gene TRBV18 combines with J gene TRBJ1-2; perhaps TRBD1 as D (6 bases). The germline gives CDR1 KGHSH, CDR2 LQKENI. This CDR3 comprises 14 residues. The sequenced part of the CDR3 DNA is TGTGCCAGCTCACCCCCGACAGGCCACAATGAC. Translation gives CASSPPTGHND. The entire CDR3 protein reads CASSPPTGHNDYTF. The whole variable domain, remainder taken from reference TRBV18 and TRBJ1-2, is NAGVMQNPRHLVRRRGQEARLRCSPMKGHSHVYWYRQLPEEGLKFMVYLQKENIIDESGMPKERFSAEFPKEGPSILRIQQVVRGDSAAYFCASSPPTGHNDYTFGSGTRLTVV.